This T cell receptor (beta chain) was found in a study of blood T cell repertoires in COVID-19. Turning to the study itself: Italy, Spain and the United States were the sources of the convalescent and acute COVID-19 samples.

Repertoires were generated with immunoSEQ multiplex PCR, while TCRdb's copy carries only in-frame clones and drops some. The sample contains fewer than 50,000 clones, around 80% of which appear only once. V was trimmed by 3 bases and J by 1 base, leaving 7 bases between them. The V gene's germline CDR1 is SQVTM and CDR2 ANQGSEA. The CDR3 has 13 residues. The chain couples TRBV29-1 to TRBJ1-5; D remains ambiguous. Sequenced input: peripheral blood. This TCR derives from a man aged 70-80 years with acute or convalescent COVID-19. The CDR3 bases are TGCAGCGTTGAGGAACAGAGCAATCAGCCCCAGCATTTT. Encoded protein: CSVEEQSNQPQHF.